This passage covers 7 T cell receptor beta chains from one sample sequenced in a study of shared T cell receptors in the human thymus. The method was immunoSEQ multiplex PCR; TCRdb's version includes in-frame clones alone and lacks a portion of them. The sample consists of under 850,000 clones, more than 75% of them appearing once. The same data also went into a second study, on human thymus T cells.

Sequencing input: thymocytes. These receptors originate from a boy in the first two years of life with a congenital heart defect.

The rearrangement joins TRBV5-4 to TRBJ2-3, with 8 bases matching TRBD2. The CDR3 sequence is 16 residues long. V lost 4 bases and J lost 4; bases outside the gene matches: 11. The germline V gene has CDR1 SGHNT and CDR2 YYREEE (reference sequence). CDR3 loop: CASSPFPGGPPDTQYF. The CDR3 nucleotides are TGTGCCAGCAGCCCCTTTCCGGGAGGGCCGCCAGATACGCAGTATTTT.

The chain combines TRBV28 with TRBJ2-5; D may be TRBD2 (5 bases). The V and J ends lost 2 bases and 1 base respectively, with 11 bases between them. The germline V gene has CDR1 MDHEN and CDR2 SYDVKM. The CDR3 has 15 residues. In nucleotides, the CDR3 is TGTGCCAGCAGTTTACCAGCGGCCCGCCAAGAGACCCAGTACTTC. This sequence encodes CASSLPAARQETQYF.

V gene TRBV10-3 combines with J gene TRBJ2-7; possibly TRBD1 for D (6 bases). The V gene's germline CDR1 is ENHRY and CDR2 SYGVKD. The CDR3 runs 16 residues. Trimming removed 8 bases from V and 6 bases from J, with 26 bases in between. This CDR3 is CAIGGKDGLPSGEQYF. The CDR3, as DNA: TGTGCCATCGGGGGCAAGGACGGCCTTCCATCGGGCGAGCAGTACTTC.

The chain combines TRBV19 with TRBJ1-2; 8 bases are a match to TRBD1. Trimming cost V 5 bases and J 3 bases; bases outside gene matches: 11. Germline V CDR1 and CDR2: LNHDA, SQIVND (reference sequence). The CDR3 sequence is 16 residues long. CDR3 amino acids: CASSPRTGSTYYGYTF. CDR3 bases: TGTGCCAGTAGTCCCCGGACAGGGTCCACCTACTATGGCTACACCTTC. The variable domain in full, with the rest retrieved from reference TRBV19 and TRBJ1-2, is DGGITQSPKYLFRKEGQNVTLSCEQNLNHDAMYWYRQDPGQGLRLIYYSQIVNDFQKGDIAEGYSVSREKKESFPLTVTSAQKNPTAFYLCASSPRTGSTYYGYTFGSGTRLTVV.

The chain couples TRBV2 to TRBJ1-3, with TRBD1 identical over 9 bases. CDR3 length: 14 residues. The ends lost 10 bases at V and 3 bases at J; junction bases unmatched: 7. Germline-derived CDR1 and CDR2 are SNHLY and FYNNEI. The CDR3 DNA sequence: TGTGCCACCTTCGACAGGGGGATTGGAAACACCATATATTTT. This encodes CATFDRGIGNTIYF.

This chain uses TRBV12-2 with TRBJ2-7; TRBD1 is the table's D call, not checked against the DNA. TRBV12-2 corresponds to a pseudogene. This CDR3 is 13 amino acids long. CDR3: CASRWTGVYEQYF. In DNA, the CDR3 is TGTGCAAGTCGCTGGACAGGGGTATACGAGCAGTACTTC.

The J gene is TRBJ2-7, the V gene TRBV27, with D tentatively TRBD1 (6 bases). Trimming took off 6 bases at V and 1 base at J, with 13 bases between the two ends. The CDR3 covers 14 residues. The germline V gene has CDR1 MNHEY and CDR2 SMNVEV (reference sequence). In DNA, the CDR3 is TGTGCCAGCAGGCGGACAGTAAAATCCTACGAGCAGTACTTC. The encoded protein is CASRRTVKSYEQYF.